This T cell receptor (beta chain) was retrieved from a study of blood T cells in healthy people across ages. Whole-study results and caveats: Using unsorted PBMCs precluded a conclusive naive versus antigen-experienced comparison. Diversity of TCR beta per million T cells declined in a roughly linear way with age.

The table lists this clonotype with a few counts. Its antigen is as yet unknown. With a J-beta primer mix and a sample-barcoded 5' primer, a second PCR ran about 7 to 12 cycles. Each of the samples gave a minimum of 2.5 million paired-end reads that contained CDR3. TCRdb reprocessed the 5' RACE reads via MiXCR and lists one record per CDR3 protein. In the table there are under 750,000 distinct CDR3 sequences, roughly 43% of which are singletons. Germline-derived CDR1 and CDR2 are LGHNA and YNFKEQ. This CDR3 has 15 amino acids. Trimming pared 4 bases from V and 1 base from J, leaving 12 bases between. This receptor was obtained from an elderly man in good health. V gene TRBV4-2 combines with J gene TRBJ2-3; D might be TRBD1 (6 bases). Sequenced material: blood. The CDR3 DNA sequence: TGTGCCAGCAGCCCTAGGGGGACCCGCACAGATACGCAGTATTTT. Encoded protein: CASSPRGTRTDTQYF.